This T cell receptor (beta chain) was observed in a study of T cells in Graves' hyperthyroidism and ophthalmopathy. The CDR3 is 13 amino acids. Per germline, CDR1 SNHLY and CDR2 FYNNEI. The ends were cut back, 1 base at V and 8 bases at J, with 10 bases in the middle. This clonotype has ten or more counts. Its specificity is not known. It was RNA transcripts that yielded the amplified TCR beta CDR3 regions. The HTBI primer set drove a first-round RT-PCR of the TCR CDR3. TCRdb independently ran MiXCR on the multiplex PCR reads; one entry per CDR3 protein. The repertoire consists of under 250,000 distinct CDR3 sequences, with more than 15% occurring once and the leading ten covering roughly 50%. Study-wide points: Blood held most thyroid clonotypes expanded above 0.001 frequency.

Input material: blood. The sequence came from a man aged 50 to 60 with Graves' hyperthyroidism. The chain combines TRBV2 with TRBJ2-3; possible D gene TRBD1, 6 bases. CDR3 amino acids: CASSEEQGSTQYF. In DNA form, the CDR3 reads TGTGCCAGCAGTGAAGAACAGGGTTCTACGCAGTATTTT.